The 20 T cell receptor beta chains given below trace back to one sample, sequenced in a study of T cells after posttransplantation cyclophosphamide. Method: immunoSEQ multiplex PCR; TCRdb's copy keeps in-frame clones and lacks some. The sample consists of about 5,400 clones, almost 95% of them appearing once. The specimen sequenced was CD4+ T cells sorted from bone marrow. The source of these receptors is a woman aged 60-75 years in good health, CMV-negative, and a related stem cell transplant donor.

This rearrangement joins TRBV6-4 to TRBJ2-1, with D perhaps TRBD2 (7 bases). With 0 bases removed from V and 12 bases from J, the gap between germline ends came to 12 bases. Per germline, CDR1 MRHNA and CDR2 SNTAGT. The CDR3 has 13 amino acids. The CDR3 here is CASSDSGGLGQFF. The CDR3 nucleotides read TGTGCCAGCAGTGACTCCGGGGGGCTAGGGCAGTTCTTC.

CDR3 DNA sequence: TGTGCCAGCAGCCAAGTCCCCCCCCAGGGCTACACCTTC. It translates to CASSQVPPQGYTF. The rearrangement links TRBV14 to TRBJ1-2; D unresolved. V lost 1 base and J lost 8, with 11 bases in between. CDR3 size: 13 residues. Germline V gene lookup returns CDR1 SGHDN and CDR2 FVKESK. Filled out from reference TRBV14 and TRBJ1-2, the complete variable domain reads EAGVTQFPSHSVIEKGQTVTLRCDPISGHDNLYWYRRVMGKEIKFLLHFVKESKQDESGMPNNRFLAERTGGTYSTLKVQPAELEDSGVYFCASSQVPPQGYTFGSGTRLTVV.

The chain has TRBV6-5 and TRBJ1-4, with D possibly matching TRBD1 (5 bases). V shed 2 bases and J shed 1 base, with 8 bases lying between them. CDR1 is MNHEY, CDR2 SVGAGI, per germline. The CDR3 sequence is 15 residues long. CDR3 sequence reads: CASSYGGLTNEKLFF. The CDR3 DNA sequence: TGTGCCAGCAGTTACGGGGGGTTAACTAATGAAAAACTGTTTTTT.

The rearrangement joins TRBV19 to TRBJ2-5; 9 positions agree with TRBD1. V was pared by 6 bases and J by 4 bases, with 9 bases of the junction left unmatched. CDR3 size: 15 residues. Germline V gene data show CDR1 as LNHDA and CDR2 as SQIVND (reference sequence). This CDR3 reads CASSYITGGTETQYF. The CDR3 DNA reads TGTGCCAGTAGCTACATAACAGGGGGCACAGAGACCCAGTACTTC. The full variable domain, rest sourced from reference TRBV19 and TRBJ2-5, is DGGITQSPKYLFRKEGQNVTLSCEQNLNHDAMYWYRQDPGQGLRLIYYSQIVNDFQKGDIAEGYSVSREKKESFPLTVTSAQKNPTAFYLCASSYITGGTETQYFGPGTRLLVL.

J is TRBJ2-3 and V is TRBV28; tentatively, D is TRBD2 (7 bases). Trimming stripped 7 bases from V and 4 bases from J, with 21 bases between. Germline V lookup: CDR1 MDHEN, CDR2 SYDVKM. This CDR3 region has 16 residues. The CDR3 loop is CASTHGTEGGADTQYF. DNA for the CDR3: TGTGCCAGCACCCACGGGACCGAAGGGGGGGCAGATACGCAGTATTTT.

This chain connects TRBV7-2 to TRBJ1-5, with D possibly being TRBD1 (5 bases). In germline, CDR1 is SGHTA, CDR2 FQGNSA. Trimming pared 4 bases from V and 4 bases from J, leaving 14 bases between. This CDR3 is 15 amino acids long. The CDR3 reads CASSSPGPGNQPQHF. The CDR3 DNA reads TGTGCCAGCAGCTCACCCGGGCCAGGGAATCAGCCCCAGCATTTT.

This chain connects TRBV15 to TRBJ2-3; 10 bases map to TRBD2. Germline values: CDR1 LNHNV, CDR2 YYDKDF (reference sequence). V was pared by 0 bases and J by 2 bases, with 5 bases of the junction left unmatched. CDR3 length equals 17 residues. The CDR3: CATSRDRLAGVTDTQYF. CDR3 nucleotides: TGTGCCACCAGCAGAGATCGGCTAGCGGGGGTCACAGATACGCAGTATTTT.

CDR3 in DNA: TGTGCCAGCAGCCAAATGACTGGTGCGAGGTACACAGATACGCAGTATTTT. It specifies CASSQMTGARYTDTQYF. The chain carries TRBV4-2 and TRBJ2-3; D uncertain. The V and J ends lost 2 bases and 2 bases respectively, with 17 bases between them. The germline CDR1 and CDR2 sequences are LGHNA and YNFKEQ. The length of the CDR3 is 17 residues.

The chain has TRBV27 and TRBJ2-5; 7 bases agree with TRBD1. The CDR3 is 13 amino acids. With 10 bases clipped from V and 2 bases from J, the junction kept 7 bases outside the gene matches. The germline CDR1 and CDR2 sequences are MNHEY and SMNVEV (reference sequence). The DNA of the CDR3 is TGTGCCATCTCGCAGGGGGTGCAAGAGACCCAGTACTTC. Its protein product is CAISQGVQETQYF.

The chain combines TRBV6-1 with TRBJ1-3, with TRBD1 matching over 8 bases. The germline gives CDR1 MNHNS, CDR2 SASEGT. This CDR3 region has 14 residues. V shed 7 bases and J 8 bases; nucleotides not matched to a gene: 10. CDR3 protein: CASTPGQDGYTIYF. DNA of the CDR3: TGTGCCAGCACCCCGGGACAGGACGGATACACCATATATTTT.

The V gene is TRBV4-1, the J gene TRBJ1-2, with no clear D. The CDR3 is 15 amino acids. V dropped 4 bases and J dropped 2 bases, with 14 bases sitting between them. CDR1 is MGHRA, CDR2 YSYEKL, per germline. The DNA of the CDR3 is TGCGCCAGCAGCCCGGGGAGGGTTTTAAACTATGGCTACACCTTC. Protein sequence: CASSPGRVLNYGYTF.

The rearrangement links TRBV7-8 to TRBJ2-5; 12 positions agree with TRBD2. CDR3 size: 17 residues. Unmatched junction bases numbered 6, after V lost 2 bases and J lost 2 bases. Germline V gene lookup returns CDR1 SGHVS and CDR2 FQNEAQ. As DNA, the CDR3 is TGTGCCAGCAGCTTACTAGCGGGAGGGATGGCACAAGAGACCCAGTACTTC. Translated, it gives CASSLLAGGMAQETQYF.

The chain recombines TRBV28 with TRBJ1-5, with D perhaps matching TRBD1 (5 bases). This CDR3 is 15 amino acids long. The V gene lost 8 bases and the J gene lost 5 bases, with 19 bases spanning the gap. CDR1 and CDR2 from the germline V gene are MDHEN and SYDVKM. In DNA form, the CDR3 reads TGTGCCAGCGCGGTCCTCGGGGGTTCTCATCAGCCCCAGCATTTT. Amino acid sequence: CASAVLGGSHQPQHF.

This clone was picked up a small number of times. The chain employs TRBV27 and TRBJ2-1; D perhaps matches TRBD2 (5 bases). Trimming took off 7 bases at V and 9 bases at J, with 19 bases between the two ends. The V gene's germline CDR1 is MNHEY and CDR2 SMNVEV (reference sequence). CDR3 length equals 14 residues. For the CDR3, the DNA is TGTGCCAGCACTTCCGCGACGCTTGGGAGTGAGCAGTTCTTC. This translates into CASTSATLGSEQFF.

The chain is built from TRBV5-1 and TRBJ1-1, with 7 bases aligning to TRBD1. CDR3 size: 14 residues. J was trimmed by 4 bases and V by 2 bases; bases with no gene match: 5. The germline gives CDR1 SGHRS, CDR2 YFSETQ. CDR3 bases: TGCGCCAGCAGCTTAGACAGGGCGAGCACTGAAGCTTTCTTT. This sequence encodes CASSLDRASTEAFF.

The rearrangement joins TRBV6-8 to TRBJ2-1, with TRBD2 identical over 9 bases. From germline, CDR1 is MNHGY and CDR2 SAAAGT. Unmatched junction bases numbered 10, after V lost 6 bases and J lost 4 bases. The CDR3 runs 16 residues. The CDR3 loop is CASRSVGLARYNEQFF. The DNA for the CDR3 is TGTGCCAGCAGGAGTGTGGGACTAGCTAGGTACAATGAGCAGTTCTTC.

The rearrangement uses TRBV11-2 and TRBJ2-2, with D possibly matching TRBD1 (5 bases). Between the trimmed V and J ends, which lost 2 bases and 3 bases, there was a span of 10 bases. Germline CDR1 SGHAT, CDR2 FQNNGV. The CDR3 extends over 15 amino acids. The CDR3 bases are TGTGCCAGCAGCTTACAGGGTTGGGACACCGGGGAGCTGTTTTTT. This gives the protein CASSLQGWDTGELFF.

The chain has TRBV6-5 and TRBJ1-2; TRBD1 might be the D (6 bases). This CDR3 is built from 15 residues. The germline CDR1 and CDR2 sequences are MNHEY and SVGAGI. Trimming shortened V by 5 bases and J by 7 bases, and 20 bases separated the two germline ends. CDR3 in amino acids: CASSPLPTGLGGYTF. CDR3 DNA: TGTGCCAGCAGTCCCCTACCCACAGGGTTGGGTGGCTACACCTTC.

The chain carries TRBV29-1 and TRBJ2-1, with 7 bases aligning to TRBD1. The germline gives CDR1 SQVTM, CDR2 ANQGSEA. The V segment lost 7 bases and the J segment 5 bases; nucleotides outside the gene matches: 5. The CDR3 extends over 12 amino acids. The CDR3 DNA reads as TGCAGCGCCGGGACAGTTAACAATGAGCAGTTCTTC. Amino acids: CSAGTVNNEQFF.

This chain connects TRBV28 to TRBJ2-7, with TRBD1 matching over 10 bases. This CDR3 is 15 amino acids long. V was pared by 6 bases and J by 1 base, with 6 bases of the junction left unmatched. Germline CDR1 MDHEN, CDR2 SYDVKM. Written as DNA, the CDR3 is TGTGCCAGCAGGGGGACAGGGGACCATTCCTACGAGCAGTACGTC. It codes for CASRGTGDHSYEQYV.